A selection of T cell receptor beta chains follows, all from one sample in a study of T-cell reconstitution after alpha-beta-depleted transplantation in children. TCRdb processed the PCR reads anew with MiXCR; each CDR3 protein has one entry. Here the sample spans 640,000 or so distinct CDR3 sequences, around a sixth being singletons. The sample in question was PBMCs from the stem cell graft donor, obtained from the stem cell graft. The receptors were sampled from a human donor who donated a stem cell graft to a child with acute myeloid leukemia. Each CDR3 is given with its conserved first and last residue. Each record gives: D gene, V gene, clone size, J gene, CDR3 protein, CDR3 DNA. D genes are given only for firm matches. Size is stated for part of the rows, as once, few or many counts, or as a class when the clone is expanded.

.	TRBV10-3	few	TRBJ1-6	CAISETGANSPLHF	TGTGCCATCAGTGAGACAGGTGCCAATTCACCCCTCCACTTT
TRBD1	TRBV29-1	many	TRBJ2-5	CSVDAGQGRGETQYF	TGCAGCGTTGATGCGGGACAGGGACGGGGAGAGACCCAGTACTTC
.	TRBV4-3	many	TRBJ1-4	CASSQDRGTGSEKLFF	TGCGCCAGCAGCCAAGATAGGGGAACAGGGAGTGAAAAACTGTTTTTT
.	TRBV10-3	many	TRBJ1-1	CAISSPTQRNTEAFF	TGTGCCATCAGTTCTCCTACCCAACGGAACACTGAAGCTTTCTTT
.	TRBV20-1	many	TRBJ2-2	CSAFRGENTGELFF	TGCAGTGCCTTCCGAGGGGAGAACACCGGGGAGCTGTTTTTT
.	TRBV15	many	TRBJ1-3	CATSTGLGSGNTIYF	TGTGCCACCAGTACGGGACTGGGGTCTGGAAACACCATATATTTT
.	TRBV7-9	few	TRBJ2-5	CASKGGPETQYF	TGTGCCAGCAAGGGGGGGCCAGAGACCCAGTACTTC
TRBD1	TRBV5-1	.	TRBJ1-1	CASSLPRTGGTEAFF	TGCGCCAGCAGCTTACCACGGACAGGCGGCACTGAAGCTTTCTTT
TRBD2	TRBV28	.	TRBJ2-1	CASRPRLAGGGDEQFF	TGTGCCAGCAGGCCCCGACTAGCGGGGGGCGGGGATGAGCAGTTCTTC
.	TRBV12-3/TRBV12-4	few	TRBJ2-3	CASSSPRGSQVDMVTDTQYF	TGTGCCAGCAGCTCCCCTCGGGGTTCCCAAGTTGATATGGTCACAGATACGCAGTATTTT
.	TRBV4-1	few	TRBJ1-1	CASSQTQGNTEAFF	TGCGCCAGCAGCCAAACACAGGGGAACACTGAAGCTTTCTTT
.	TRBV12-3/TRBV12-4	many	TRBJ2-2	CASRKQGKIAGELFF	TGTGCCAGCAGGAAACAGGGAAAGATCGCCGGGGAGCTGTTTTTT